The 21 T cell receptor beta chains below were found in one sample sequenced in a study of T-cell reconstitution after alpha-beta-depleted transplantation in children. Unique molecular identifiers featured in how the TCRbeta library was prepared. One entry per CDR3 protein, called by TCRdb with MiXCR from the PCR reads. The sample includes approximately 290,000 distinct CDR3 sequences, roughly 10% of them seen just once. The sequenced sample was peripheral blood, obtained 180 days after TCRalphabeta/CD19-depleted stem cell transplant. Source of these receptors: a male patient aged 2-9 years who had a stem cell transplant for chronic granulomatous disease, so the T cells may come from the graft donor.

This clonotype was detected ten times or more. The chain employs TRBV20-1 and TRBJ2-7; TRBD2 matches at 7 bases. This CDR3 contains 16 residues. Germline V CDR1 and CDR2: DFQATT, SNEGSKA (reference sequence). V gave up 0 bases and J gave up 6 bases; unmatched junction bases: 14. The CDR3 loop is CSARDKGAGDLSEQYF. CDR3 sequence (DNA): TGCAGTGCTAGAGATAAAGGGGCGGGAGATTTATCCGAGCAGTACTTC.

This clonotype was recorded many times. The J gene is TRBJ1-6, the V gene TRBV12-3 or TRBV12-4; D ambiguous. Trimming stripped 5 bases from V and 15 bases from J, with 11 bases between. CDR3 size: 11 residues. The CDR3 DNA follows: TGTGCCAGCAGTCTGGACGGGTACCTCCACTTT. It encodes CASSLDGYLHF.

This clonotype was counted only a few times. V gene TRBV19 combines with J gene TRBJ2-1; D uncertain. The CDR3 contains 12 residues. Trimming left V 1 base short and J 3 bases short, with 1 base between. Germline V CDR1 and CDR2: LNHDA, SQIVND (reference sequence). Here the CDR3 reads CASSIGYNEQFF. CDR3 coding DNA: TGTGCCAGTAGTATAGGCTACAATGAGCAGTTCTTC.

The chain recombines TRBV20-1 with TRBJ2-7; possible D gene TRBD1, 5 bases. CDR1 is DFQATT and CDR2 is SNEGSKA in the germline V gene (reference sequence). This CDR3 is 13 amino acids long. The V gene lost 0 bases and the J gene lost 7 bases, with 13 bases spanning the gap. The CDR3 is CSARDAGPFEQYF. The CDR3 DNA reads as TGCAGTGCTAGAGACGCAGGGCCTTTTGAGCAGTACTTC.

This clonotype was recorded many times. V gene TRBV24-1 combines with J gene TRBJ2-1; 7 bases match TRBD1. The ends lost 4 bases at V and 5 bases at J; junction bases unmatched: 4. CDR3 length: 14 amino acids. CDR1 is KGHDR, CDR2 SFDVKD, per germline. The CDR3 DNA reads as TGTGCCACCAGTGAGGCAGGGGGAAACAATGAGCAGTTCTTC. This translates into CATSEAGGNNEQFF.

On this clonotype itself: This may come from a read error, since a much larger clone is one base off. The chain has TRBV5-1 and TRBJ1-3; 7 positions agree with TRBD1. The CDR3 runs to 15 residues. Germline V lookup: CDR1 SGHRS, CDR2 YFSETQ. The J segment lost 0 bases and the V segment lost 4 bases, leaving 4 bases of the junction unmatched. The CDR3 is CASSTGQLSGNTIYF. CDR3 coding DNA: TGCGCCAGCAGCACGGGACAGCTCTCTGGAAACACCATATATTTT.

Concerning this clonotype itself: A read error is possible here, since a much larger clone lies one base away. The conserved phenylalanine or tryptophan normally closing the CDR3 is absent here, so this likely arose from a read error. The chain uses TRBV5-8 and TRBJ2-2; no reliable D call. Between the trimmed V and J ends, which lost 4 bases and 3 bases, there was a span of 16 bases. Germline V gives CDR1 SGHTS, CDR2 YDEGEE. The CDR3 totals 16 residues. This chain's CDR3 is CASSPQWNTHTGELFL. The DNA of the CDR3 is TGTGCCAGCAGCCCACAATGGAACACTCACACCGGGGAGCTGTTTTTA.

In its sample, this clonotype was seen many times. The rearrangement joins TRBV3-1 to TRBJ2-3, with D possibly matching TRBD2 (6 bases). Trimming left V 0 bases short and J 2 bases short, with 12 bases between. The germline gives CDR1 LGHDT, CDR2 YNNKEL (reference sequence). The CDR3 spans 16 residues. CDR3 residues: CASSQDTRGPTDTQYF. The CDR3 region has the DNA TGTGCCAGCAGCCAAGATACGCGGGGACCCACAGATACGCAGTATTTT.

At least ten counts were recorded for this clonotype. The chain has TRBV7-6 and TRBJ2-2; D remains unclear. The germline gives CDR1 SGHVS, CDR2 FNYEAQ. CDR3 length equals 15 residues. V shed 5 bases and J shed 6 bases, with 16 bases lying between them. The CDR3 loop reads CASSNVADIAGELFF. The CDR3 bases are TGTGCCAGCAGCAACGTGGCGGATATCGCCGGGGAGCTGTTTTTT.

This clonotype was detected many times. V and J are TRBV7-2 and TRBJ1-6; TRBD1 agrees at 7 bases. Germline-derived CDR1 and CDR2 are SGHTA and FQGNSA. Trimming took 5 bases from V and 3 from J; bases not matched to a gene: 7. This CDR3 is built from 16 residues. The CDR3 coding sequence is TGTGCCAGCAGCCCCCAGGGGGGCCTCTATAATTCACCCCTCCACTTT. Protein product: CASSPQGGLYNSPLHF.

This clonotype was detected many times. The chain links TRBV29-1 to TRBJ2-7; 9 bases map to TRBD2. V lost 5 bases and J lost 7; bases outside the gene matches: 9. Germline values: CDR1 SQVTM, CDR2 ANQGSEA. This CDR3 has 13 residues. CDR3 amino acids: CSVRALAGREQYF. The CDR3 DNA reads as TGCAGCGTTCGAGCCCTAGCGGGGAGGGAGCAGTACTTC.

Concerning this clonotype itself: A much more abundant neighbour one base away suggests this may be a read error. Without the conserved terminal phenylalanine or tryptophan, this CDR3 likely stems from a read error. The rearrangement links TRBV7-9 to TRBJ2-1; TRBD1 is a possible D gene (5 bases). Trimming pared 4 bases from V and 5 bases from J, leaving 12 bases between. Germline loops: CDR1 SEHNR, CDR2 FQNEAQ (reference sequence). This CDR3 is 14 amino acids long. This chain's CDR3 is CASSYEQGHNEQFL. CDR3 bases: TGTGCCAGCAGCTATGAGCAGGGCCACAATGAGCAGTTCTTA.

The chain carries TRBV6-2 or TRBV6-3 and TRBJ2-1; unclear D gene. Per the germline V gene, CDR1 is MNHEY and CDR2 is SVGEGT. CDR3 size: 14 residues. Trimming removed 5 bases from V and 8 bases from J, with 16 bases in between. This chain's CDR3 is CASSPNLRVDEQFF. The CDR3 DNA is TGTGCCAGCAGTCCTAACCTTAGGGTCGATGAGCAGTTCTTC.

This clonotype was detected many times. The chain has TRBV9 and TRBJ1-2, with D tentatively TRBD1 (5 bases). Germline CDR1 SGDLS, CDR2 YYNGEE. Between the trimmed V and J ends, which lost 8 bases and 4 bases, there was a span of 12 bases. CDR3 size: 12 residues. The DNA of the CDR3 is TGTGCCAGTGGGGGGTCTCCCTATGGCTACACCTTC. This gives the protein CASGGSPYGYTF.

This clonotype was counted ten times or more. The rearrangement joins TRBV5-1 to TRBJ2-2; TRBD2 matches at 11 bases. J gave up 1 base and V 4 bases, and 6 bases lay outside the gene matches. This CDR3 comprises 17 residues. Per germline, CDR1 SGHRS and CDR2 YFSETQ. The CDR3 DNA reads TGCGCCAGCAGCCCGGGAGGGACTAGCGGGAACACCGGGGAGCTGTTTTTT. Translated, it gives CASSPGGTSGNTGELFF. Based on the CDR3 plus reference TRBV5-1 and TRBJ2-2, the full variable domain is KAGVTQTPRYLIKTRGQQVTLSCSPISGHRSVSWYQQTPGQGLQFLFEYFSETQRNKGNFPGRFSGRQFSNSRSEMNVSTLELGDSALYLCASSPGGTSGNTGELFFGEGSRLTVL.

This clonotype was seen only a few times. The chain couples TRBV19 to TRBJ2-1; TRBD2 might be the D (5 bases). The CDR3 runs 13 residues. V was shortened by 5 bases and J by 6 bases, with 11 bases between the two germline ends. Looked up from germline, CDR1 is LNHDA and CDR2 is SQIVND (reference sequence). CDR3 region: CASSPDYSNEQFF. The CDR3 DNA sequence: TGTGCCAGTAGTCCAGACTATTCCAATGAGCAGTTCTTC.

This clonotype appeared many times. This sequence joins TRBV5-1 and TRBJ2-7, with D tentatively TRBD2 (5 bases). The CDR3 runs to 8 residues. Germline V gene data show CDR1 as SGHRS and CDR2 as YFSETQ. Written as DNA, the CDR3 is TGCGCCAGCACCCTCGGACTGGTC. This sequence encodes CASTLGLV.

This clonotype appeared many times. The V call is TRBV7-8, the J call TRBJ2-7; possible D gene TRBD1, 6 bases. V lost 6 bases, J lost 3 bases, and 24 bases lay in between. Per germline, CDR1 SGHVS and CDR2 FQNEAQ. The CDR3 is 17 residues long. CDR3 region: CASRSPGPGTPLYEQYF. The CDR3 region has the DNA TGTGCCAGCAGATCCCCGGGCCCCGGGACACCGCTCTACGAGCAGTACTTC. Together with reference TRBV7-8 and TRBJ2-7, the CDR3 gives the full variable domain: GAGVSQSPRYKVAKRGQDVALRCDPISGHVSLFWYQQALGQGPEFLTYFQNEAQLDKSGLPSDRFFAERPEGSVSTLKIQRTQQEDSAVYLCASRSPGPGTPLYEQYFGPGTRLTVT.

V is TRBV28 and J is TRBJ2-7, with TRBD2 as a possible D gene (6 bases). Germline CDR1 reads MDHEN; CDR2 reads SYDVKM. This CDR3 is built from 14 residues. V lost 3 bases, J lost 5 bases, and 14 bases lay in between. CDR3 DNA sequence: TGTGCCAGCAGTTTTGCCGGGACTCTGGACGAGCAGTACTTC. Translated, it gives CASSFAGTLDEQYF.

This clonotype was seen a handful of times. The rearrangement joins TRBV20-1 to TRBJ2-4; 10 positions agree with TRBD2. This CDR3 contains 17 residues. Germline lookup yields CDR1 DFQATT and CDR2 SNEGSKA (reference sequence). Trimming removed 3 bases from V and 0 bases from J; junction bases left unmatched: 8. This CDR3 is CSASLVAGGLAKNIQYF. The CDR3 coding sequence is TGCAGTGCTAGTTTGGTAGCGGGAGGCCTAGCCAAAAACATTCAGTACTTC.

This clonotype was observed at least ten times. The chain employs TRBV27 and TRBJ2-1; 8 bases agree with TRBD1. The CDR3 is 12 amino acids. Germline V gene lookup returns CDR1 MNHEY and CDR2 SMNVEV (reference sequence). Trimming removed 10 bases from V and 6 bases from J; junction bases left unmatched: 5. The CDR3 loop reads CATGGQGNEQFF. Here the CDR3 DNA reads TGTGCCACCGGAGGACAGGGCAATGAGCAGTTCTTC.